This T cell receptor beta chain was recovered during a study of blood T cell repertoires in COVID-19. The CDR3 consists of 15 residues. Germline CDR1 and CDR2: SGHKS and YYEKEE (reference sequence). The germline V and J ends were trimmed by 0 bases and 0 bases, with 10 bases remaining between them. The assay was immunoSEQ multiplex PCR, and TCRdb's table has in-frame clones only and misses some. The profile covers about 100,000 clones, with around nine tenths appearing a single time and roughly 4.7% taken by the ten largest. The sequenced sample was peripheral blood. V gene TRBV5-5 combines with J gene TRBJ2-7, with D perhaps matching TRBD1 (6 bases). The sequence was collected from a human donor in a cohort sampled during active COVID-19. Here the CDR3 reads CASSLDPGASYEQYF. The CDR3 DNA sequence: TGTGCCAGCAGCTTGGATCCAGGGGCCTCCTACGAGCAGTACTTC.